This entry lists 6 T cell receptor beta chains sequenced from one sample in a study of early T cells in non-severe SARS-CoV-2 infection. Via MiXCR, TCRdb re-called the 5' RACE reads, giving one row per CDR3 protein. The table has about 58,000 distinct CDR3 sequences, approximately 11% seen once. Specimen: whole blood. These receptors originate from an adult who was a healthcare worker with PCR-confirmed SARS-CoV-2 infection or an uninfected control (not recorded which).

The V gene is TRBV12-3 or TRBV12-4, the J gene TRBJ2-2, with D hard to call. The V end lost 1 base, the J end lost 4 bases, and 4 bases lay between the germline ends. This CDR3 has 13 amino acids. CDR3 region: CASSLGVTGELFF. The DNA of the CDR3 is TGTGCCAGCAGTTTAGGCGTCACCGGGGAGCTGTTTTTT.

This clonotype was picked up many times. The chain links TRBV20-1 to TRBJ1-1; possible D gene TRBD1, 5 bases. Germline V gene data show CDR1 as DFQATT and CDR2 as SNEGSKA (reference sequence). The CDR3 sequence is 15 residues long. Between the trimmed V and J ends, which lost 1 base and 7 bases, there was a span of 19 bases. Here the CDR3 reads CSARVSKQGRSEAFF. The CDR3 DNA is TGCAGTGCTAGAGTGTCAAAGCAGGGCAGGAGTGAAGCTTTCTTT.

The J gene is TRBJ2-3, the V gene TRBV24-1, with a weak D call TRBD2 (5 bases). Looked up from germline, CDR1 is KGHDR and CDR2 is SFDVKD. The CDR3 has 14 amino acids. The V end was cut by 4 bases, the J end by 8 bases, with 15 bases between. The CDR3 protein is CATSEEEQPATQYF. The DNA for the CDR3 is TGTGCCACCAGTGAGGAGGAACAGCCAGCTACGCAGTATTTT.

This clonotype has ten or more counts. The genes are TRBV7-9 and TRBJ1-2; D gene ambiguous. The CDR3 totals 14 residues. Germline V gene lookup returns CDR1 SEHNR and CDR2 FQNEAQ (reference sequence). V lost 4 bases to trimming and J lost 8 bases, with 17 bases between them. CDR3 region: CASSSLDGTKGYTF. The CDR3 nucleotides are TGTGCCAGCAGCTCCTTGGACGGCACTAAGGGCTACACCTTC.

In its sample, this clonotype was seen many times. The chain joins TRBV18 to TRBJ2-1; perhaps TRBD2 as D (6 bases). The CDR3 covers 15 residues. CDR1 is KGHSH and CDR2 is LQKENI in the germline V gene. V gave up 2 bases and J gave up 2 bases, with 10 bases separating them. This CDR3 is CASSPGGAAYNEQFF. In DNA form, the CDR3 reads TGTGCCAGCTCACCAGGAGGGGCGGCCTACAATGAGCAGTTCTTC.

V usage is TRBV3-1 and J usage is TRBJ2-7, with D perhaps being TRBD1 or TRBD2 (5 bases each). V lost 0 bases and J 1 base, leaving 10 bases between the germline ends. Germline CDR1 reads LGHDT; CDR2 reads YNNKEL (reference sequence). This CDR3 is 15 amino acids long. The CDR3 is CASSQEGTVSYEQYF. Here the CDR3 DNA reads TGTGCCAGCAGCCAAGAAGGGACGGTGTCCTACGAGCAGTACTTC.